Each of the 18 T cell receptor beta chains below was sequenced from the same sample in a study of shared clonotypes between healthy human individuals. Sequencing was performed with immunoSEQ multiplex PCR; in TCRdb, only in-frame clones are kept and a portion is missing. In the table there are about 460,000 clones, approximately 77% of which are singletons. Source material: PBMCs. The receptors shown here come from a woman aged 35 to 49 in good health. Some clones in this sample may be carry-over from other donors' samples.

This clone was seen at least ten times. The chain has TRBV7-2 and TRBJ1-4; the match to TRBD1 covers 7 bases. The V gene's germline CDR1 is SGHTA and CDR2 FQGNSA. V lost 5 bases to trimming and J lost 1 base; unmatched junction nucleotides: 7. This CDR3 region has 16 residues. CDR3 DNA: TGTGCCAGCAGCGGAAGGGGGCAGGGAACTAATGAAAAACTGTTTTTT. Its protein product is CASSGRGQGTNEKLFF.

CDR3 protein: CASSFRFGYTF. CDR3 nucleotide sequence: TGTGCCAGCAGTTTTCGCTTTGGCTACACCTTC. The chain couples TRBV28 to TRBJ1-2, with D uncertain. Germline values: CDR1 MDHEN, CDR2 SYDVKM. The CDR3 runs 11 residues. V gave up 3 bases and J gave up 7 bases, with 6 bases separating them.

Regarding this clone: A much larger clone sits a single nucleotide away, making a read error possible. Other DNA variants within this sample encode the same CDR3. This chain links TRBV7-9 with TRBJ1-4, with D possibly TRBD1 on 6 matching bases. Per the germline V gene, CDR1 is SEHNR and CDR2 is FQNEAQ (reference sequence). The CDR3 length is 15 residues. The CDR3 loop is CASSPTGFTNEKLFF. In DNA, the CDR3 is TGCGCCAGCAGCCCCACAGGGTTCACTAATGAAAAACTGTTTTTT.

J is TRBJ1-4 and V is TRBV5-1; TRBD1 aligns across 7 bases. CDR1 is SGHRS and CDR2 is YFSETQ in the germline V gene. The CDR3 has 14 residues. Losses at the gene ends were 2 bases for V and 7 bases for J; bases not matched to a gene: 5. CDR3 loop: CASSLRQGSEKLFF. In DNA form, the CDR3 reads TGCGCCAGCAGCTTACGACAGGGAAGTGAAAAACTGTTTTTT.

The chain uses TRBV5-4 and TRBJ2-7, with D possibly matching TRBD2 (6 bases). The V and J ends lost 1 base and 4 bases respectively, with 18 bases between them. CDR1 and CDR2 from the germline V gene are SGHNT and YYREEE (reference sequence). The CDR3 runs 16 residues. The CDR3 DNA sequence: TGTGCCAGCAGCTTGAAAGACGGGACTCTCTCTTACGAGCAGTACTTC. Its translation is CASSLKDGTLSYEQYF.

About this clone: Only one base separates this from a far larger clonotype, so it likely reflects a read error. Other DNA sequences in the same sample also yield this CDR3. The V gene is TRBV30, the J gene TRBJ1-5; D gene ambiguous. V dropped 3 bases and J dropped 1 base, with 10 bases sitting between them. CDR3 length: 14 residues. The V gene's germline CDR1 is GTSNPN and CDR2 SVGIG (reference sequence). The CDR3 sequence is CAWSVIQSNQPQHF. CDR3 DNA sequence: TGTGCCTGGAGCGTGATACAAAGCAATCAGCCCCAGCATTTT.

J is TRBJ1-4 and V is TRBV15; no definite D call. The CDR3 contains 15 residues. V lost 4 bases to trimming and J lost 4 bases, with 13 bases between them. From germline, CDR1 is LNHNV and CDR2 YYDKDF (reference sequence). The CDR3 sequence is CATSITPWVNEKLFF. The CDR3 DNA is TGTGCCACCAGCATCACACCCTGGGTTAATGAAAAACTGTTTTTT.

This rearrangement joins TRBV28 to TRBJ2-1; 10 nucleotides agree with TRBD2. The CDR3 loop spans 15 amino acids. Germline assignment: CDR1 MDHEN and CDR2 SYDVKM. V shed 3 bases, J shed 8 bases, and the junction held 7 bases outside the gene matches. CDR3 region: CASSLASGRRYEQFF. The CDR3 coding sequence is TGTGCCAGCAGTTTGGCTAGCGGGAGAAGGTATGAGCAGTTCTTC.

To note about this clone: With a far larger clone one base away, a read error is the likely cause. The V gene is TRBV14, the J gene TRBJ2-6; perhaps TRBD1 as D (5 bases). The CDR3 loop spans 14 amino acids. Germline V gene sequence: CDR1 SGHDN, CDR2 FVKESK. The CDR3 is CASSRRSGANVLAF. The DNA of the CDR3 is TGTGCCAGCAGCAGGCGCTCTGGGGCCAACGTCCTGGCTTTC.

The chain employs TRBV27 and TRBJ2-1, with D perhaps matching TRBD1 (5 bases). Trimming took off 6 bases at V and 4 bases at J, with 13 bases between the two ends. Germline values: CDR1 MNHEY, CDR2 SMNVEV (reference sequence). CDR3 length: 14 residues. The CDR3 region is CASSRSGAYNEQFF. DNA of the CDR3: TGTGCCAGCAGCCGCTCTGGGGCGTACAATGAGCAGTTCTTC.

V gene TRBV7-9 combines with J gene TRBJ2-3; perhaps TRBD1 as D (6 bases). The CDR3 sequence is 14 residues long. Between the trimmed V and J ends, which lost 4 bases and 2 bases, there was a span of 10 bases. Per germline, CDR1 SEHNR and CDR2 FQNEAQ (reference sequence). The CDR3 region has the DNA TGTGCCAGCAGCTGGGGACAACCCACAGATACGCAGTATTTT. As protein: CASSWGQPTDTQYF.

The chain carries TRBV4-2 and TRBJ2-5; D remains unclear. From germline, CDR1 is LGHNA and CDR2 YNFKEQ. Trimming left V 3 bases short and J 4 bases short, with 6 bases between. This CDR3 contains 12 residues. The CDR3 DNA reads TGTGCCAGCAGCCAGGTACTAGAGACCCAGTACTTC. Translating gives CASSQVLETQYF.

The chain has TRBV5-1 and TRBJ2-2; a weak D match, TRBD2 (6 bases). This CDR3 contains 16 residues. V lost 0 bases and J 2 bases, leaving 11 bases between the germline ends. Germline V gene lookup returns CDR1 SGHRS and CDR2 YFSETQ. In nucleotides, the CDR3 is TGCGCCAGCAGCTTGGTGAGGACTACCAACACCGGGGAGCTGTTTTTT. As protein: CASSLVRTTNTGELFF.

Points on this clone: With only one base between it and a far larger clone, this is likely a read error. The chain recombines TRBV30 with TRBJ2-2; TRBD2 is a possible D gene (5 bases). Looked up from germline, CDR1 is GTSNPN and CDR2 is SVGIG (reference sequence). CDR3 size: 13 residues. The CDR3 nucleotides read TGTGCCCAGAGGTGGCTTAACACCGGGGAGCTGTATTTT. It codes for CAQRWLNTGELYF.

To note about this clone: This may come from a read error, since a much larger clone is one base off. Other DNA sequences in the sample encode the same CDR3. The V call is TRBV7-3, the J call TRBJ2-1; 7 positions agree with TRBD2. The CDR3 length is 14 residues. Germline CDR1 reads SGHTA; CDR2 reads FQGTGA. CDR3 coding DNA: TGCGCCAGCAGCGATGGACTAGTTGGCAATGAGCAGTTCTTC. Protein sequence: CASSDGLVGNEQFF.

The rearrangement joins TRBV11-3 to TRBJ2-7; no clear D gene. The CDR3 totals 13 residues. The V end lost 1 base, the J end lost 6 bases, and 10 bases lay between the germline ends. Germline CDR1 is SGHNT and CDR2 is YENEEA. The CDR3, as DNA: TGTGCCAGCAGCTTAGGGGAAGCCTGCGAGCAGTACTTC. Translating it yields CASSLGEACEQYF.

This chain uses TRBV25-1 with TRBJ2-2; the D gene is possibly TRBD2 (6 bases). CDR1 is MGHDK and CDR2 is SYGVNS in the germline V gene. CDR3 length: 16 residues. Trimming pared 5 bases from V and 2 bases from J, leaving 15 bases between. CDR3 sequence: CASSRPGEENTGELFF. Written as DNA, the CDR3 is TGTGCCAGCAGTCGACCGGGAGAGGAAAACACCGGGGAGCTGTTTTTT.

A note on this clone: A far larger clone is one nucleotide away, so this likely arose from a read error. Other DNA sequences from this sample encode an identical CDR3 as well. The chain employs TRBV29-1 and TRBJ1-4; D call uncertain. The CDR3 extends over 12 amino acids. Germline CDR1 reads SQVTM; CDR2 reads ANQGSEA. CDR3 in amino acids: CSAGESDEKLFF. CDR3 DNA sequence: TGCAGCGCTGGAGAATCGGATGAAAAACTGTTTTTC.